These 11 T cell receptor beta chains were all obtained from the same sample, sequenced in a study of neurological immune-mediated disorders. TCRdb passed the 5' RACE reads through MiXCR, listing each CDR3 protein once. The sample contains over 25,000 distinct CDR3 sequences, less than 1.6% of which appear only once. The sequencing input was PBMCs. The receptors stem from a woman aged 30 to 39 with multiple sclerosis.

Ten or more counts support this clonotype. The V gene is TRBV7-2, the J gene TRBJ2-3; 7 bases are a match to TRBD2. The CDR3 runs 17 residues. J lost 2 bases, V lost 5 bases, and 13 bases had no gene match. CDR1 is SGHTA and CDR2 is FQGNSA in the germline V gene. This CDR3 is CASSKRSKRGYTDTQYF. CDR3 bases: TGTGCCAGCAGCAAACGCTCTAAGCGGGGTTACACAGATACGCAGTATTTT. Drawing the rest from reference TRBV7-2 and TRBJ2-3, the complete variable domain is GAGVSQSPSNKVTEKGKDVELRCDPISGHTALYWYRQSLGQGLEFLIYFQGNSAPDKSGLPSDRFSAERTGGSVSTLTIQRTQQEDSAVYLCASSKRSKRGYTDTQYFGPGTRLTVL.

In its sample, this clonotype was seen many times. The chain uses TRBV10-3 and TRBJ1-4, with TRBD1 matching 7 bases. In germline, CDR1 is ENHRY, CDR2 SYGVKD. The CDR3 totals 14 residues. After removal of 6 bases from V and 4 bases from J, the junction contained 5 bases not matched to a gene. CDR3 in DNA: TGTGCCATCAGAGGTGGGACAGTTAATGAAAAACTGTTTTTT. Residues: CAIRGGTVNEKLFF.

This clonotype has ten or more counts. The V gene is TRBV20-1, the J gene TRBJ2-5; 7 nucleotides agree with TRBD1. The CDR3 covers 12 residues. V was clipped by 8 bases and J by 2 bases; unmatched bases: 5. CDR1 is DFQATT and CDR2 is SNEGSKA in the germline V gene (reference sequence). The CDR3 sequence is CSPRQGQETQYF. The CDR3 coding sequence is TGCAGTCCTCGACAGGGACAAGAGACCCAGTACTTC.

For this clonotype: The final CDR3 position lacks the conserved phenylalanine or tryptophan, pointing to a likely read error. The limits of the CDR3 on the DNA are not certain, so only TCRdb's listed CDR3 is given. The chain recombines TRBV12-3 or TRBV12-4 with TRBJ1-2. Both ends counted, the CDR3 spans 11 residues. CDR3 loop: CTSRDNYGYTC.

This clonotype was observed many times. This chain links TRBV20-1 with TRBJ1-1; possibly TRBD1 for D (6 bases). Germline V CDR1 and CDR2: DFQATT, SNEGSKA (reference sequence). The CDR3 totals 14 residues. V lost 3 bases and J lost 0, with 11 bases in between. The CDR3 reads CSASPGDVNTEAFF. In DNA, the CDR3 is TGCAGTGCTAGTCCAGGGGACGTGAACACTGAAGCTTTCTTT.

This clonotype was counted ten times or more. V usage is TRBV9 and J usage is TRBJ2-7, with 7 bases fitting TRBD1. The CDR3 has 14 amino acids. Germline loops: CDR1 SGDLS, CDR2 YYNGEE. Trimming removed 3 bases from V and 2 bases from J; junction bases left unmatched: 5. CDR3 nucleotide sequence: TGTGCCAGCAGCGCCCGGGACAGAGCCTACGAGCAGTACTTC. Encoded protein: CASSARDRAYEQYF.

This clonotype was recorded many times. The V and J genes are TRBV15 and TRBJ2-3; D is uncertain. The germline gives CDR1 LNHNV, CDR2 YYDKDF (reference sequence). The CDR3 contains 15 residues. V was pared by 1 base and J by 4 bases, with 12 bases between. The CDR3 is CATSRALEAPDTQYF. DNA of the CDR3: TGTGCCACCAGCAGAGCCCTGGAAGCCCCAGATACGCAGTATTTT.

In its sample, this clonotype was seen many times. The V and J genes are TRBV7-2 and TRBJ1-1; 7 positions agree with TRBD1. The length of the CDR3 is 14 residues. The germline CDR1 and CDR2 sequences are SGHTA and FQGNSA. The V gene end was trimmed by 3 bases and the J gene end by 0 bases; junction bases not matched to a gene: 1. CDR3 in DNA: TGTGCCAGCAGCTTTGGACAGGTGAACACTGAAGCTTTCTTT. Translated: CASSFGQVNTEAFF.

This clonotype was counted at least ten times. V gene TRBV7-3 combines with J gene TRBJ1-6; D is ambiguous. CDR1 is SGHTA, CDR2 FQGTGA, per germline. This CDR3 region has 15 residues. V was shortened by 1 base and J by 9 bases, with 13 bases between the two germline ends. The CDR3 is CASSLNSGSGSPLHF. CDR3 nucleotides: TGTGCCAGCAGCTTAAACTCGGGGAGTGGTTCACCCCTCCACTTT.

The table lists this clonotype with many counts. The rearrangement joins TRBV12-3 or TRBV12-4 to TRBJ2-7, with 9 bases lining up with TRBD2. There are 15 residues in the CDR3. V was pared by 5 bases and J by 3 bases, with 8 bases of the junction left unmatched. In nucleotides, the CDR3 is TGTGCCAGCAGTACAGCGGGGGGCCGGGACTACGAGCAGTACTTC. Translation gives CASSTAGGRDYEQYF.

Ten or more counts support this clonotype. The chain employs TRBV10-2 and TRBJ1-2, with D maybe TRBD1 (5 bases). Germline V lookup: CDR1 WSHSY, CDR2 SAAADI. With 6 bases removed from V and 4 bases from J, the gap between germline ends came to 9 bases. This CDR3 is built from 12 residues. The CDR3 loop is CASRDGAYGYTF. The CDR3 DNA is TGCGCCAGCAGGGACGGGGCCTATGGCTACACCTTC.